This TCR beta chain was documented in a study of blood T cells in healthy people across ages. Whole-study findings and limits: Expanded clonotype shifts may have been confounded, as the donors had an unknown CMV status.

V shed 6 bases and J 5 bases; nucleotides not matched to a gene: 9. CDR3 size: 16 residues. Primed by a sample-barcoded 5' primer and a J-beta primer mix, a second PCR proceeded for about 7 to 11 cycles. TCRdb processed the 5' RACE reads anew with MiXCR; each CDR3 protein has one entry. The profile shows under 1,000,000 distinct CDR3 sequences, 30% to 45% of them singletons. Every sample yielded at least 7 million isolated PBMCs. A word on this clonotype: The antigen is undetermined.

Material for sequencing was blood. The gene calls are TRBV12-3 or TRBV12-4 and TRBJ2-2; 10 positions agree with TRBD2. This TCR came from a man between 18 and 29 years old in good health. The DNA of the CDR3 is TGTGCCAGCAGCCTTGGAGCGGGGGGGCCAACCGGGGAGCTGTTTTTT. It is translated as CASSLGAGGPTGELFF.